This T cell receptor (beta chain) was observed in a study of shared clonotypes between healthy human individuals. Germline values: CDR1 SGDLS, CDR2 YYNGEE. The CDR3 has 16 residues. Deletions cut 3 bases from V and 0 bases from J, with 14 bases between. CD45RO-negative CD8 cells positively selected for CCR7 made up the naive population, which excluded terminally differentiated effector memory CD45RA+ cells. Profiling relied on immunoSEQ multiplex PCR, and the TCRdb table lists in-frame clones only, not all of them. The sample records around 1.9 million clones, about 93% being singletons. This clone appeared once.

The V gene is TRBV9, the J gene TRBJ2-3, with D perhaps being TRBD1 or TRBD2 (5 bases each). The TCR comes from a man between 18 and 29 years old in good health. Some clones in this sample may be carry-over from other donors' samples. Sequencing was performed on naive CD8+ T cells from PBMCs. CDR3 in amino acids: CASSGGSGGSTDTQYF. In nucleotides, the CDR3 is TGTGCCAGCAGCGGGGGGAGCGGAGGAAGCACAGATACGCAGTATTTT.